This T cell receptor beta chain was captured by sequencing in a study of T cell changes during pregnancy in multiple sclerosis. Germline V gene lookup returns CDR1 SNHLY and CDR2 FYNNEI. CDR3 length: 13 residues. The ends were cut back, 8 bases at V and 0 bases at J, with 10 bases in the middle. Using immunoSEQ multiplex PCR, the repertoire was profiled, and TCRdb retains in-frame clones only, with some absent. Seen here are 100,000 or so clones, about 93% observed once, and the top ten hold around 4%. In this sample, this clone turned up a few times. The rearrangement uses TRBV2 and TRBJ1-1, with unresolved D. This specimen consisted of peripheral blood, obtained in the first trimester of pregnancy. This TCR was sampled from a female donor with multiple sclerosis, enrolled in a pregnancy study. CDR3 protein: CASDLRLNTEAFF. In DNA, the CDR3 is TGTGCCAGCGACCTCAGGTTGAACACTGAAGCTTTCTTT.